Sequencing of this T cell receptor beta chain was carried out in a study of blood T cell repertoires in COVID-19. Study overall: COVID-19 samples, acute and convalescent, were from the United States, Italy and Spain.

The CDR3 is made up of 13 amino acids. J was trimmed by 7 bases and V by 4 bases; bases with no gene match: 5. Germline V gene lookup returns CDR1 SGHRS and CDR2 YFSETQ. Profiled with immunoSEQ multiplex PCR; TCRdb holds only in-frame clones, not every one. This table has approximately 270,000 clones, approximately 85% appearing once. The sequence was collected from a human donor with COVID-19, enrolled during active disease. The donor label of this sample is uncertain. V usage is TRBV5-1 and J usage is TRBJ2-1; the match to TRBD2 covers 7 bases. Sequencing was done on a sample of peripheral blood. The CDR3 DNA reads TGCGCCAGCAGCCTGCAACTAGCGAATGAGCAGTTCTTC. Encoded protein: CASSLQLANEQFF.